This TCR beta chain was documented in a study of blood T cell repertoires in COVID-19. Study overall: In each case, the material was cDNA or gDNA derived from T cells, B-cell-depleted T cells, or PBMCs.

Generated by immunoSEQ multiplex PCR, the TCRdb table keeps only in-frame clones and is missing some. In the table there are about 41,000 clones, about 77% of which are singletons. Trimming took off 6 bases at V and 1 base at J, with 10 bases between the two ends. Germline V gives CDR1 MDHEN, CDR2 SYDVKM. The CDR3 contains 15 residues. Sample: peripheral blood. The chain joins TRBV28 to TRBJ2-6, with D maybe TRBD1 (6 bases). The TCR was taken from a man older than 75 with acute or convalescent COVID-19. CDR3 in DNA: TGTGCCAGCAGCCCCAGGGGATCTGGGGCCAACGTCCTGACTTTC. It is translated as CASSPRGSGANVLTF.